One TCR beta chain is described in this entry. As yet, its antigen is unknown. The CDR3 length is 16 residues. The V segment lost 0 bases and the J segment 3 bases; nucleotides outside the gene matches: 6. Germline V gene sequence: CDR1 ENHRY, CDR2 SYGVKD. TCRdb's copy holds only in-frame clones and misses some; the assay was immunoSEQ multiplex PCR. Seen here are 61,000 or so clones, roughly 84% observed once, and the top ten hold around 2%. This entry is derived from a study of OX40 agonist ivuxolimab in advanced cancers. Overall study context: Hepatocellular carcinoma, melanoma, renal cell or head and neck cancer was diagnosed in the dose-escalation patients. Findings of the study overall: At doses 0.1 to 3.0 mg/kg, CD4+ and CD8+ clones expanded.

Autoimmune disease history or systemic immunosuppression was exclusionary. This clonotype originated in an adult with an advanced solid tumor such as melanoma, head and neck, liver or kidney cancer. This specimen was CD4+ or CD8+ T cells sorted from blood, taken in a trial of the OX40 agonist ivuxolimab. The chain carries TRBV10-3 and TRBJ2-5, with 8 nucleotides matching TRBD1. The CDR3 region has the DNA TGTGCCATCAGTGAGTCCCAGGGGGCGCGAAAAGAGACCCAGTACTTC. It specifies CAISESQGARKETQYF.